These 17 T cell receptor beta chains were sequenced from one sample in a study of spatial heterogeneity in lung cancer. Time point reported: sample taken at primary tumor resection. The study sequenced unsorted whole RNA from tumor, nontumor lung or frozen PBMC. TCRdb reprocessed the 5' RACE reads with MiXCR, giving one entry per CDR3 protein. This repertoire shows approximately 12,000 distinct CDR3 sequences, about 6% found once; its top ten account for 10%. The material was normal lung tissue next to the tumor, obtained at surgery. Source of these receptors: a male donor with early-stage non-small cell lung cancer.

This clonotype was recorded at least ten times. Because this beta chain is a stray read in a library intended to capture alpha chains, its abundance should not be given much weight. The V gene is TRBV7-2, the J gene TRBJ2-3, with a possible D match to TRBD2 (5 bases). With 2 bases removed from V and 2 bases from J, the gap between germline ends came to 11 bases. CDR3 length equals 15 residues. Germline lookup yields CDR1 SGHTA and CDR2 FQGNSA. CDR3 sequence: CASSLSPGITDTQYF. The CDR3 nucleotides are TGTGCCAGCAGCTTATCGCCGGGGATCACAGATACGCAGTATTTT.

In the case of this clonotype: With the library built for alpha chains, this beta chain is off target and its frequency is not meaningful. V and J are TRBV6-6 and TRBJ1-4, with no clear D. CDR1 MNHNY and CDR2 SVGAGI come from the germline V gene (reference sequence). V was clipped by 9 bases and J by 0 bases, with 8 bases between them. The CDR3 loop spans 13 amino acids. The DNA for the CDR3 is TGTGCCAGTTGCGGTGCAACTAATGAAAAACTGTTTTTT. Translation gives CASCGATNEKLFF.

This clonotype came up many times. This beta chain lies outside the target of a library built for alpha chains; its clone size means little. The chain employs TRBV5-4 and TRBJ2-3, with TRBD2 matching 11 bases. The germline CDR1 and CDR2 sequences are SGHNT and YYREEE (reference sequence). This CDR3 is built from 15 residues. V was clipped by 5 bases and J by 4 bases; unmatched bases: 6. CDR3: CASRQGLAEPDTQYF. The CDR3 DNA follows: TGTGCCAGCAGGCAGGGACTAGCGGAGCCAGATACGCAGTATTTT.

This clonotype occurred many times. A library prepared for alpha chains yielded this beta chain as an off-target read; its size is of little meaning. The V and J genes are TRBV20-1 and TRBJ1-5; D ambiguous. CDR1 DFQATT and CDR2 SNEGSKA come from the germline V gene (reference sequence). V was trimmed by 3 bases and J by 9 bases, leaving 15 bases between them. The CDR3 contains 13 residues. The CDR3 region is CSASPFSVGPQHF. For the CDR3, the DNA is TGCAGTGCTAGTCCCTTTAGTGTCGGGCCCCAGCATTTT.

At least ten counts were recorded for this clonotype. The library was designed around alpha chains, so this beta chain is a stray read whose abundance carries little weight. CDR3 in DNA: TGCAGTGCTAATAGGATCAGGGGTTTTGCTGAAGCTTTCTTT. It codes for CSANRIRGFAEAFF. The rearrangement joins TRBV20-1 to TRBJ1-1, with TRBD1 as a possible D gene (6 bases). Germline V gives CDR1 DFQATT, CDR2 SNEGSKA (reference sequence). This CDR3 is built from 14 residues. V gave up 4 bases and J gave up 6 bases, with 18 bases separating them.

This clonotype was counted ten times or more. This beta chain represents an off-target read in a library built for alpha chains; its size is of limited meaning. CDR3 sequence (DNA): TGTGCCAGCAGGCGAGAGGGGACGACAGATACGCAGTATTTT. It translates to CASRREGTTDTQYF. The chain combines TRBV5-4 with TRBJ2-3, with D perhaps assigned TRBD1 or TRBD2 (5 bases each). Germline loops: CDR1 SGHNT, CDR2 YYREEE (reference sequence). CDR3 length: 14 amino acids. Trimming removed 5 bases at V and 3 bases at J, with 13 bases between. Combining the CDR3 with reference TRBV5-4 and TRBJ2-3 gives the whole variable domain ETGVTQSPTHLIKTRGQQVTLRCSSQSGHNTVSWYQQALGQGPQFIFQYYREEENGRGNFPPRFSGLQFPNYSSELNVNALELDDSALYLCASRREGTTDTQYFGPGTRLTVL.

This clonotype was counted at least ten times. This beta chain slipped into a library made for alpha chains as a stray read, so its size is not meaningful. The chain uses TRBV7-8 and TRBJ1-3; D remains unclear. V was pared by 1 base and J by 0 bases, with 7 bases between. Germline V gene sequence: CDR1 SGHVS, CDR2 FQNEAQ. The CDR3 is 15 amino acids. The CDR3 reads CASSLDTSSGNTIYF. The CDR3 DNA follows: TGTGCCAGCAGCTTAGATACCAGCTCTGGAAACACCATATATTTT.

A word on this clonotype: A read error is possible here, since a much larger clone lies one base away. A library prepared for alpha chains yielded this beta chain as an off-target read; its size is of little meaning. The chain recombines TRBV7-8 with TRBJ2-1; the match to TRBD2 covers 7 bases. The V and J ends lost 5 bases and 6 bases, in that order; junction bases with no gene match: 7. CDR1 is SGHVS, CDR2 FQNEAQ, per germline. This CDR3 region has 14 residues. The CDR3 loop is CASSPGGMSNEQFF. The CDR3 bases are TGTGCCAGCAGCCCCGGGGGGATGTCCAATGAGCAGTTCTTC.

Ten or more counts support this clonotype. This beta chain represents an off-target read in a library built for alpha chains; its size is of limited meaning. The CDR3 DNA is TGTGCCAGCAGTTCAGCCGAGAATCAGCCCCAGCATTTT. This translates into CASSSAENQPQHF. The J gene is TRBJ1-5, the V gene TRBV6-6; no definite D call. The CDR3 is 13 residues long. Germline CDR1 is MNHNY and CDR2 is SVGAGI (reference sequence). The V end lost 4 bases, the J end lost 4 bases, and 8 bases lay between the germline ends.

This clonotype was counted at least ten times. This beta chain is an unintended read in a library built for alpha chains; its size means little. The J gene is TRBJ1-1, the V gene TRBV27; D ambiguous. The V end lost 4 bases, the J end lost 9 bases, and 15 bases lay between the germline ends. CDR1 and CDR2 (germline): MNHEY, SMNVEV (reference sequence). This CDR3 region has 13 residues. The CDR3 loop reads CASSSLAGQQAFF. In DNA, the CDR3 is TGTGCCAGCAGTTCCCTGGCAGGCCAACAAGCTTTCTTT.

This clonotype appeared many times. This beta chain is off target for a library built for alpha chains, so its abundance means little. The chain couples TRBV7-8 to TRBJ2-2; D ambiguous. Looked up from germline, CDR1 is SGHVS and CDR2 is FQNEAQ. Deletions cut 5 bases from V and 1 base from J, with 5 bases between. CDR3 length: 13 residues. CDR3 region: CASSKKNTGELFF. The CDR3 DNA is TGTGCCAGCAGCAAGAAGAACACCGGGGAGCTGTTTTTT.

This clonotype was found many times. With the library built for alpha chains, this beta chain is off target and its frequency is not meaningful. This rearrangement joins TRBV12-3 or TRBV12-4 to TRBJ1-2; TRBD1 agrees at 7 bases. J was trimmed by 2 bases and V by 3 bases; bases with no gene match: 6. CDR3 length: 15 amino acids. CDR3 sequence reads: CASSLSTGSNYGYTF. For the CDR3, the DNA is TGTGCCAGCAGTTTGTCGACAGGGTCCAACTATGGCTACACCTTC.

By sample share, this clonotype is medium-sized (0.01 to 0.1%). In a library made to pick up alpha chains, this beta chain is a stray read with a size that means little. This chain joins TRBV4-2 and TRBJ1-5; D is uncertain. CDR1 and CDR2 from the germline V gene are LGHNA and YNFKEQ. This CDR3 has 14 residues. Trimming stripped 0 bases from V and 6 bases from J, with 9 bases between. For the CDR3, the DNA is TGTGCCAGCAGCCAAGATCCCGACGTTCAGCCCCAGCATTTT. Protein: CASSQDPDVQPQHF.

In its sample, this clonotype was seen many times. As an off-target read in a library built for alpha chains, this beta chain has a frequency of little significance. The chain carries TRBV30 and TRBJ1-1; 7 bases are shared with TRBD1. Germline V CDR1 and CDR2: GTSNPN, SVGIG (reference sequence). J gave up 6 bases and V 4 bases, and 8 bases lay outside the gene matches. The CDR3 loop spans 13 amino acids. CDR3 loop: CAWNKQGYAEAFF. The CDR3 DNA reads as TGTGCCTGGAATAAACAGGGGTACGCTGAAGCTTTCTTT.

A few counts support this clonotype. This beta chain is an unintended read in a library built for alpha chains; its size means little. This chain uses TRBV5-1 with TRBJ2-7; D gene uncertain. This CDR3 comprises 15 residues. Germline CDR1 is SGHRS and CDR2 is YFSETQ. Trimming cost V 0 bases and J 0 bases, with 10 bases left between them. CDR3 residues: CASSLAFTGSYEQYF. CDR3 in DNA: TGCGCCAGCAGCTTGGCCTTCACCGGCTCCTACGAGCAGTACTTC.

At least ten counts were recorded for this clonotype. With the library built for alpha chains, this beta chain is off target and its frequency is not meaningful. The CDR3 DNA reads TGTGCCAGCAGCTTGTGGCTAGCGGGGGACAATGAGCAGTTCTTC. This sequence encodes CASSLWLAGDNEQFF. The rearrangement joins TRBV7-9 to TRBJ2-1, with TRBD2 matching over 10 bases. There are 15 residues in the CDR3. V was pared by 3 bases and J by 5 bases, with 4 bases of the junction left unmatched. CDR1 and CDR2 (germline): SEHNR, FQNEAQ (reference sequence).

As regards this clonotype: Found in a library prepared for alpha chains, this beta chain is an off-target read, and its abundance has little meaning. The chain recombines TRBV28 with TRBJ1-6; 9 bases fit TRBD1. The trim removed 8 bases at V and 10 bases at J, leaving 9 bases unmatched. This CDR3 region has 14 residues. Per the germline V gene, CDR1 is MDHEN and CDR2 is SYDVKM. The CDR3 region has the DNA TGTGCCAGCCGCTACAGGGGGCGAGGGTCACCCCTCCACTTT. Amino acids: CASRYRGRGSPLHF.